This T cell receptor beta chain emerged from a study of blood T cell repertoires in COVID-19. About the study: Some COVID-19 samples were acute and others convalescent; all came from the United States, Italy and Spain.

As originally analysed: Scientists estimated how many nucleated cells there were by amplifying reference gene primers. Method: immunoSEQ multiplex PCR; TCRdb's copy keeps in-frame clones and lacks some. Clone size and V and J calls were adopted from that table, with D and trimming inferred from the DNA. The table shows a few hundred thousand clones, with around nine tenths occurring only once. CDR3 size: 12 residues. Trimming removed 4 bases from V and 9 bases from J, with 12 bases in between. Germline CDR1 SGHTA, CDR2 FQGNSA. The sequenced material came from peripheral blood. This TCR was sampled from a woman aged 65 to 85 with active or convalescent COVID-19. J is TRBJ1-2 and V is TRBV7-2; the D is unclear. CDR3 coding DNA: TGTGCCAGCAGCTCCAGCGTTTGGAGCTACACCTTC. Protein: CASSSSVWSYTF.